This T cell receptor (beta chain) comes out of a study of molecular identifiers for immune sequencing clone quantification. This clonotype was detected ten times or more. The antigen remains undetermined. In germline, CDR1 is MDHEN, CDR2 SYDVKM. CDR3 length: 14 residues. V lost 6 bases and J 1 base, leaving 9 bases between the germline ends. General study results and limits: Because of identical TCR molecules sharing a barcode, sizes of highly expanded clones could be underestimated. Jurkat TCR RNA spiked in from one cell could reportedly be detected among about 1.1 million naive cells.

With 10%, 30% or 50% of RNA, about 20,000 to 1,100,000 naive CD8 T cells were sequenced. MiXCR, run by TCRdb on the PCR reads, gives a single entry per CDR3 protein. In the table there are 85,000 to 100,000 distinct CDR3 sequences, roughly a fifth of which are singletons. The sequence was collected from a human donor in good health. Some libraries in this study had Jurkat cell RNA spiked in. V and J are TRBV28 and TRBJ2-2; D might be TRBD2 (5 bases). The sequencing sample was made of naive CD8+ T cells from blood, with Jurkat cell RNA spiked in. Indicated subset: FACS-sorted CD8+CD4-CCR7+CD45RA+ naive T cells. The CDR3 loop is CASRDYRNTGELFF. In DNA, the CDR3 is TGTGCCAGCAGAGACTACCGGAACACCGGGGAGCTGTTTTTT.